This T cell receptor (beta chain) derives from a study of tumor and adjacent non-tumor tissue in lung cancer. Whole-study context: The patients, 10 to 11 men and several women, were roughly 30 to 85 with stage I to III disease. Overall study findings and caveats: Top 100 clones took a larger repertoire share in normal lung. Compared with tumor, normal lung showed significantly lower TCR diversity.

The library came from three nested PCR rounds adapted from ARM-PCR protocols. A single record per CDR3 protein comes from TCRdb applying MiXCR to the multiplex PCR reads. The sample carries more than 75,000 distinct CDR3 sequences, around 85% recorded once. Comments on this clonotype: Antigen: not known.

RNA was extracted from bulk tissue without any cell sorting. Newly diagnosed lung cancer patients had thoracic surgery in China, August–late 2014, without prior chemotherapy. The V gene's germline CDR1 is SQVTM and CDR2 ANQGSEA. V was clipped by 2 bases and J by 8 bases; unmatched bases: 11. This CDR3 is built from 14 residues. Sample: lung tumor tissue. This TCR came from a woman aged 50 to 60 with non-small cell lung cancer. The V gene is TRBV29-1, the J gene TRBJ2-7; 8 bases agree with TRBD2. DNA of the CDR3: TGCAGCGTTGAACTTGCGGGGGGCACATACAAGCAGTACTTC. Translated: CSVELAGGTYKQYF.